The 8 T cell receptor beta chains below all came from one sample that was sequenced in a study of T-cell reconstitution after alpha-beta-depleted transplantation in children. Unique molecular identifiers were used to barcode this TCRbeta library. TCRdb processed the PCR reads anew with MiXCR; each CDR3 protein has one entry. The sample carries 600,000 or so distinct CDR3 sequences, more than 20% recorded once. The sample consisted of PBMCs, mostly from graft donor cells, taken 360 days after TCRalphabeta/CD19-depleted stem cell transplant. The source of these receptors is a boy in the first two years of life who had a stem cell transplant for acute myeloid leukemia, so the T cells may come from the graft donor.

This clonotype was counted at least ten times. The genes are TRBV29-1 and TRBJ1-2, with D maybe TRBD1 (6 bases). This CDR3 region has 12 residues. Trimming cost V 8 bases and J 3 bases, with 13 bases left between them. Germline V gives CDR1 SQVTM, CDR2 ANQGSEA. The CDR3 spells CSSYSGDYGYTF. The CDR3 DNA follows: TGCAGCTCCTACTCAGGGGACTATGGCTACACCTTC.

This clonotype appeared many times. This chain joins TRBV6-1 and TRBJ2-7, with D possibly being TRBD2 (6 bases). The CDR3 spans 13 residues. CDR1 and CDR2 from the germline V gene are MNHNS and SASEGT. V lost 5 bases and J 5 bases, leaving 13 bases between the germline ends. The CDR3 here is CASSQAGLDEQYF. DNA of the CDR3: TGTGCCAGCAGTCAGGCGGGACTTGACGAGCAGTACTTC.

Only a few counts were recorded for this clonotype. CDR3 region: CASSSPVGLGEQYF. The CDR3 DNA reads as TGTGCCAGCAGCTCTCCTGTAGGTTTAGGCGAGCAGTACTTC. The V call is TRBV7-2, the J call TRBJ2-7; D is uncertain. Germline CDR1 and CDR2: SGHTA and FQGNSA. This CDR3 has 14 amino acids. Trimming pared 4 bases from V and 6 bases from J, leaving 16 bases between.

V gene TRBV15 combines with J gene TRBJ2-2; D assignment may be TRBD1 or TRBD2 (6 bases each). Germline assignment: CDR1 LNHNV and CDR2 YYDKDF (reference sequence). The ends were cut back, 1 base at V and 4 bases at J, with 19 bases in the middle. CDR3 size: 18 residues. The CDR3 DNA reads as TGTGCCACCAGCAGAGGCCCTCCCCACAAGGGGGGCACCGGGGAGCTGTTTTTT. Protein: CATSRGPPHKGGTGELFF.

Only a few counts were recorded for this clonotype. The V call is TRBV10-3, the J call TRBJ2-2; no clear D. The CDR3 runs to 15 residues. Trimming shortened V by 0 bases and J by 5 bases, and 10 bases separated the two germline ends. Germline values: CDR1 ENHRY, CDR2 SYGVKD. Written as DNA, the CDR3 is TGTGCCATCAGTGAGTCGATGGGCAGTACCGGGGAGCTGTTTTTT. Translation: CAISESMGSTGELFF.

Only a few counts were recorded for this clonotype. J is TRBJ1-2 and V is TRBV15, with 9 nucleotides matching TRBD1. V shed 1 base and J 4 bases; nucleotides not matched to a gene: 16. Per germline, CDR1 LNHNV and CDR2 YYDKDF (reference sequence). The CDR3 runs 19 residues. The CDR3 here is CATSRATVGGTGILYGYTF. CDR3 nucleotides: TGTGCCACCAGCAGAGCTACCGTAGGAGGGACAGGGATACTCTATGGCTACACCTTC.

This chain joins TRBV6-5 and TRBJ2-1; D may correspond to TRBD1 or TRBD2 (5 bases each). The CDR3 loop spans 15 amino acids. Germline lookup yields CDR1 MNHEY and CDR2 SVGAGI. V dropped 0 bases and J dropped 5 bases, with 11 bases sitting between them. Here the CDR3 reads CASSYSRRGHNEQFF. In nucleotides, the CDR3 is TGTGCCAGCAGTTACTCCCGTCGGGGACACAATGAGCAGTTCTTC.

The chain joins TRBV4-3 to TRBJ1-2, with a weak D call TRBD1 (5 bases). The CDR3 has 15 residues. Trimming left V 1 base short and J 4 bases short, with 13 bases between. Germline CDR1 is LGHNA and CDR2 is YSLEER. The chain's CDR3 is CASSQVQGKLYGYTF. The CDR3 nucleotides read TGCGCCAGCAGCCAAGTTCAGGGAAAGCTCTATGGCTACACCTTC.